This T cell receptor beta chain was identified during a study of T cell clonotyping in hematopoietic cell transplantation. The assay was immunoSEQ multiplex PCR, and TCRdb's table has in-frame clones only and misses some. The table shows approximately 9,000 clones, with 95% to 98% occurring only once. The CDR3 consists of 17 residues. V shed 6 bases and J 3 bases; nucleotides not matched to a gene: 12. The germline CDR1 and CDR2 sequences are MDHEN and SYDVKM. Blood collection times were about day -28 and days 30, 100, 180 posttransplant. The chain employs TRBV28 and TRBJ1-4; the match to TRBD1 covers 8 bases. This receptor was identified in a male patient aged 55 to 70 who had an allogeneic stem cell transplant from a related donor, so the T cells may come from the graft donor. Some clones in this sample may be carry-over from other donors' samples. Sequencing used peripheral blood mononuclear cells, obtained 100 days after allogeneic stem cell transplant. The CDR3 DNA follows: TGTGCCAGCAGCCTGGACAGGGTGAATGGCGCTAATGAAAAACTGTTTTTT. This codes for CASSLDRVNGANEKLFF.